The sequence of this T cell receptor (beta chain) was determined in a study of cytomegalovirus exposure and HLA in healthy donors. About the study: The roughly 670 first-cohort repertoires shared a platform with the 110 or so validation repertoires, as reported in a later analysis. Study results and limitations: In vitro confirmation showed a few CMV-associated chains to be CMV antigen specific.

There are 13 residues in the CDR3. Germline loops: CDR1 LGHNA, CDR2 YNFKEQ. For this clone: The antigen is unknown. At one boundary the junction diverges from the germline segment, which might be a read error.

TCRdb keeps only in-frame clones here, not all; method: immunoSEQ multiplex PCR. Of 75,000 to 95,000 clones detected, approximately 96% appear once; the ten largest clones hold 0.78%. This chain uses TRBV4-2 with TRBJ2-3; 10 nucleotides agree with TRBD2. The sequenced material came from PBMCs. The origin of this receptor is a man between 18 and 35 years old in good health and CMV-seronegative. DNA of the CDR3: TGTGCCAGCAGCCAAGATCGTAGCGGGAGGAGGTGTTTT. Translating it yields CASSQDRSGRRCF.